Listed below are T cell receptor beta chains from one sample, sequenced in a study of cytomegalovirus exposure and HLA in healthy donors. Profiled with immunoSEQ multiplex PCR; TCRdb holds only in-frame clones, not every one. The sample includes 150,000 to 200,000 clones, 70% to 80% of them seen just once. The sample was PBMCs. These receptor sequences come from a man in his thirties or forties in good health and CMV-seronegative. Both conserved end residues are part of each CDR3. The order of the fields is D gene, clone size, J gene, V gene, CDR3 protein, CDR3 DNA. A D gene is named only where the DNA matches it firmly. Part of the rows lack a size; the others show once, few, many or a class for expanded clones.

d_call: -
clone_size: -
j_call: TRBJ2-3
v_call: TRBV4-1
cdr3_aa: CASIGGGAPDTQYF
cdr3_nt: TGCGCCAGCATCGGCGGCGGGGCCCCAGATACGCAGTATTTT

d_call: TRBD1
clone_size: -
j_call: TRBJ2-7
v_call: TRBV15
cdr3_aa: CATSRVGGGSEQYF
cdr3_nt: TGTGCCACCAGCAGAGTAGGGGGCGGTTCCGAGCAGTACTTC

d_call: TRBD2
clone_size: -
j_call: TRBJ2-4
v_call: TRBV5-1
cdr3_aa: CASSLTGTSGTNIQYF
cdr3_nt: TGCGCCAGCAGCCTCACGGGGACTAGCGGGACTAACATTCAGTACTTC

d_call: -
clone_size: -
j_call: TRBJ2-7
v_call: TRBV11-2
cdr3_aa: CASSPETSGSYEQYF
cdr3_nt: TGTGCCAGCAGCCCGGAGACTAGTGGCTCCTACGAGCAGTACTTC

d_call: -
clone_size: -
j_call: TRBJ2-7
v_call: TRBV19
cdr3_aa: CASSSRDIPYEQYF
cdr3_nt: TGTGCCAGTAGTTCCCGGGACATACCCTACGAGCAGTACTTC

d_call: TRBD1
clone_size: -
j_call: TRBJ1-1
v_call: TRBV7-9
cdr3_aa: CASGNLGGTGMNTEAFF
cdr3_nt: TGTGCCAGTGGGAACTTGGGGGGGACAGGCATGAACACTGAAGCTTTCTTT

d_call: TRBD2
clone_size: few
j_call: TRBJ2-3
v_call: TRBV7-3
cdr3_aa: CASSLLAGSPDTQYF
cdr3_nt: TGTGCCAGCAGCTTGCTAGCGGGATCTCCAGATACGCAGTATTTT

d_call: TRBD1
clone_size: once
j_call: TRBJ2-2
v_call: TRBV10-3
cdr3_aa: CAISELGQGAYTGELFF
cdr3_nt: TGTGCCATCAGTGAGTTAGGACAGGGGGCATACACCGGGGAGCTGTTTTTT

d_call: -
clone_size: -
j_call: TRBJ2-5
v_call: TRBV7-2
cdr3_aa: CASGWDLRNRVRETQYF
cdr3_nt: TGTGCCAGCGGATGGGACCTCAGGAACAGGGTTAGGGAGACCCAGTACTTC

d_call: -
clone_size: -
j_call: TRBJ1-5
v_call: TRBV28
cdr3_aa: CASSFKIYQGLGNQPQHF
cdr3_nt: TGTGCCAGCAGTTTCAAGATCTATCAGGGGCTTGGCAATCAGCCCCAGCATTTT

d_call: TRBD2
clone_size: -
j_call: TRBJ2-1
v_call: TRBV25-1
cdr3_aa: CAGSSGLAGGLEQFF
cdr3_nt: TGTGCCGGCAGTTCGGGACTAGCGGGAGGTCTTGAGCAGTTCTTC

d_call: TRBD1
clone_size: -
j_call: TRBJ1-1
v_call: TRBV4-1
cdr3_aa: CASSLTGGSPEAFF
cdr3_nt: TGCGCCAGCAGCCTTACAGGGGGCTCCCCTGAAGCTTTCTTT

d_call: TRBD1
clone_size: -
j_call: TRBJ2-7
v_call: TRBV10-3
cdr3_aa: CAIRTGTGGVEQYF
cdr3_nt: TGTGCCATCAGAACCGGGACAGGGGGCGTGGAGCAGTACTTC

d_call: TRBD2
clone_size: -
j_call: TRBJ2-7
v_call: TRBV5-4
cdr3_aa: CASSPGTSPYEQYF
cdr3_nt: TGTGCCAGCAGCCCCGGGACTAGTCCCTACGAGCAGTACTTC

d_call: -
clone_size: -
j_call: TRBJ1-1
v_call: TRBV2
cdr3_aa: CASSASYREMNTEAFF
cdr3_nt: TGTGCCAGCAGCGCGTCATACAGGGAGATGAACACTGAAGCTTTCTTT

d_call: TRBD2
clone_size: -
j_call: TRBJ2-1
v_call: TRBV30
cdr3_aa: CAWSGVAGRNEQFF
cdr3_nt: TGTGCCTGGAGTGGGGTAGCGGGAAGGAATGAGCAGTTCTTC

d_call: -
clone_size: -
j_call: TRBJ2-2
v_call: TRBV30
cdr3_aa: CARDLNTGELFF
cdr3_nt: TGTGCTAGGGACTTAAACACCGGGGAGCTGTTTTTT

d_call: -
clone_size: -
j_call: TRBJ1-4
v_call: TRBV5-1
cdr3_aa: CASSTEGSATNEKLFF
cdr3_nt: TGCGCCAGCAGCACGGAGGGAAGTGCAACTAATGAAAAACTGTTTTTT

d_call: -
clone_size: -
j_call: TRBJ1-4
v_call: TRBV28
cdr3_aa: CASSPMAELFF
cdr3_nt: TGTGCCAGCAGTCCCATGGCGGAACTGTTTTTT

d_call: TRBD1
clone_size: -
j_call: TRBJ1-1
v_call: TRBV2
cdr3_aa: CASSRPGQGKEMSHTEAFF
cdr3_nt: TGTGCCAGCAGTCGTCCGGGACAGGGGAAAGAGATGAGTCACACTGAAGCTTTCTTT

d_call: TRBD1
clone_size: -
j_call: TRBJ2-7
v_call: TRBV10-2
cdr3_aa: CASSTGTGVYEQYF
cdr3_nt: TGCGCCAGCAGTACCGGGACAGGGGTATACGAGCAGTACTTC

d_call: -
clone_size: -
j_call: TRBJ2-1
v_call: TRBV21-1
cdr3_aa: CASSNRPAHNEQFF
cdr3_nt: TGTGCCAGCAGCAATAGGCCAGCGCACAATGAGCAGTTCTTC

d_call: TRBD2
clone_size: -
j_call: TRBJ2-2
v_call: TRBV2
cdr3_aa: CASSGGLAVFANTGELFF
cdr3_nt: TGTGCCAGCAGTGGGGGACTAGCGGTATTCGCGAACACCGGGGAGCTGTTTTTT

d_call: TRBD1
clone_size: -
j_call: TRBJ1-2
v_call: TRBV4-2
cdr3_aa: CASQTRGQSYGYTF
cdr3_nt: TGTGCCAGCCAAACCAGGGGACAGTCCTATGGCTACACCTTC

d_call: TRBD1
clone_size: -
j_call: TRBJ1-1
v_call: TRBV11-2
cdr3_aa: CASSSRTGNTEAFF
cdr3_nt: TGTGCCAGCAGCTCCCGGACAGGAAACACTGAAGCTTTCTTT

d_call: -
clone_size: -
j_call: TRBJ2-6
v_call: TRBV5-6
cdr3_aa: CASSLVGSGANVPTF
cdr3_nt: -

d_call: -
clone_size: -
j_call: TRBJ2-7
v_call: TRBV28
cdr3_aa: CASSIRENTYEQYF
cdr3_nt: TGTGCCAGCAGTATCAGGGAAAACACCTACGAGCAGTACTTC

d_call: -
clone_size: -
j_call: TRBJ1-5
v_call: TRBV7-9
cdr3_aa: CASSISPSNSNQPQHF
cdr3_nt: TGTGCCAGCAGCATATCCCCGAGCAATAGCAATCAGCCCCAGCATTTT

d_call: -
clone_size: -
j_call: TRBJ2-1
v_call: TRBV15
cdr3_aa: CATSRRQEVEQFF
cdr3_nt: TGTGCCACCAGCAGGAGACAGGAGGTTGAGCAGTTCTTC

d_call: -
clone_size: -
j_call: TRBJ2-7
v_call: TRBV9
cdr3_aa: CASSTRTTPYEQYF
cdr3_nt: TGTGCCAGCAGCACTCGGACTACTCCCTACGAGCAGTACTTC

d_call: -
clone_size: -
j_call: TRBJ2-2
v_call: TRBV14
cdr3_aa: CASSFQPYGELFF
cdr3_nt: TGTGCCAGCAGCTTCCAACCCTACGGGGAGCTGTTTTTT

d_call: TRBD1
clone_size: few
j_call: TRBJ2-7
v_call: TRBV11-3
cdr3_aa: CASSRQGSYEQYF
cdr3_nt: TGTGCCAGCAGCCGACAGGGGTCCTACGAGCAGTACTTC

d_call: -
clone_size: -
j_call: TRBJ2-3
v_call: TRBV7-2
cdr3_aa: CASSLEFANRFSTDTQYF
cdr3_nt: TGTGCCAGCAGCTTAGAATTTGCAAACAGGTTCAGCACAGATACGCAGTATTTT

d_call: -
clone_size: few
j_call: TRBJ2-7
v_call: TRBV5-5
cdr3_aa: CASSLSTTYEQYF
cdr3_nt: TGTGCCAGCAGCTTGAGTACTACCTACGAGCAGTACTTC

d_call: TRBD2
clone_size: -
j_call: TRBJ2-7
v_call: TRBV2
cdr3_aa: CASKVGLAGSYEQYF
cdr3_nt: TGTGCCAGCAAGGTGGGACTAGCGGGGTCATACGAGCAGTACTTC

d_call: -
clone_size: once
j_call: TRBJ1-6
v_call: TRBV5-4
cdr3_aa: CASSSSAGFNSPLHF
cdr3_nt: TGTGCCAGCAGCTCTTCAGCGGGCTTTAATTCACCCCTCCACTTT

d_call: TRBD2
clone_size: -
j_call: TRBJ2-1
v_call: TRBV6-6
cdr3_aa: CASRDGRNYNEQFF
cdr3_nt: TGTGCCAGCCGAGACGGGAGGAATTACAATGAGCAGTTCTTC

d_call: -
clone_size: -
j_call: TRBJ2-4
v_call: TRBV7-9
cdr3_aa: CASSLDWTIQYF
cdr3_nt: TGTGCCAGCAGCTTAGACTGGACAATTCAGTACTTC

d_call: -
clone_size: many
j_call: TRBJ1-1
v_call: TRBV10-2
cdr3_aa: CASSETVQTEAFF
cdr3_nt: TGCGCCAGCAGTGAGACAGTACAAACTGAAGCTTTCTTT

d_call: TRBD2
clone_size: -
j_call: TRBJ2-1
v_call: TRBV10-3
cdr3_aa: CAITPTGGGRGDEQFF
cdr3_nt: TGTGCCATCACCCCTACCGGGGGCGGGAGGGGGGATGAGCAGTTCTTC

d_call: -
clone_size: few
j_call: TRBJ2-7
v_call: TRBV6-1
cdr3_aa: CASSIPAYEQYF
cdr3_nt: TGTGCCAGCAGTATCCCGGCCTACGAGCAGTACTTC

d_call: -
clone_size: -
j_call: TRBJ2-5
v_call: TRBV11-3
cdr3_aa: CASSLDREEETQYF
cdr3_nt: TGTGCCAGCAGTTTAGACAGGGAGGAAGAGACCCAATACTTC

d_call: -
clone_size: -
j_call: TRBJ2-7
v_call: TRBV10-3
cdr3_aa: CAISEGGSYEQYF
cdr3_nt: TGTGCCATCAGTGAAGGGGGCTCCTACGAGCAGTACTTC

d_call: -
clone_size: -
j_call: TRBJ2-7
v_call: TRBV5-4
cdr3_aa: CASSFGPGINEQYF
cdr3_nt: -

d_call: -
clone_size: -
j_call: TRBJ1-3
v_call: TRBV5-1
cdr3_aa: CASSLGPSGGSGNTIYF
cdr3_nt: TGCGCCAGCAGCTTGGGTCCCTCGGGGGGCTCTGGAAACACCATATATTTT

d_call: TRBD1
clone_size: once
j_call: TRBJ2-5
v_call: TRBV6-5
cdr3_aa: CASSYDREETQYF
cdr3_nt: TGTGCCAGCAGTTACGACAGGGAAGAGACCCAGTACTTC

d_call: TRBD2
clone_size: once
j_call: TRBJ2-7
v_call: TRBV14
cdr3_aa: CASSQEHPGLAGSYEQYF
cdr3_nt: TGTGCCAGCAGCCAAGAACATCCGGGACTAGCGGGGTCCTACGAGCAGTACTTC

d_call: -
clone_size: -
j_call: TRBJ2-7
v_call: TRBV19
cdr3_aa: CASRGTLSYEQYF
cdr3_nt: TGTGCCAGTCGAGGGACTCTTTCCTACGAGCAGTACTTC

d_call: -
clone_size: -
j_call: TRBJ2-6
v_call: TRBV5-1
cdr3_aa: CASSLGVRETSGANVLTF
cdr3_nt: TGCGCCAGCAGCTTGGGGGTTCGGGAGACCTCTGGGGCCAACGTCCTGACTTTC

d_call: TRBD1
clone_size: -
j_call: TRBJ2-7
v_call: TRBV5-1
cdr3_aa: CASSSTGQLDGYEQYF
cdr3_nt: TGCGCCAGCAGCTCAACGGGACAGTTAGATGGCTACGAGCAGTACTTC

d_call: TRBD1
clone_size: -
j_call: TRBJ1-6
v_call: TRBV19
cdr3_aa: CASSTGQLNSPLHF
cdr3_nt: TGTGCCAGTAGCACGGGACAGCTTAATTCACCCCTCCACTTT

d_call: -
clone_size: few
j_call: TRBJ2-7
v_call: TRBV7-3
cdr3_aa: CASSFLGGSYEQYF
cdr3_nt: TGTGCCAGCAGCTTCCTAGGGGGATCCTACGAGCAGTACTTC

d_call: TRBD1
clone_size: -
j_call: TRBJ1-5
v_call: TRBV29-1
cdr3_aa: CSVGQALNQPQHF
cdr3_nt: TGCAGCGTAGGACAGGCGCTTAATCAGCCCCAGCATTTT

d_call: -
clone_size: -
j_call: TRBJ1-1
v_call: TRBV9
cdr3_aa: CASSVYIGENTEAFF
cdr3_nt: TGTGCCAGCAGCGTATATATTGGAGAGAACACTGAAGCTTTCTTT